Each of the 8 T cell receptor beta chains below was sequenced from the same sample in a study of blood T cells in healthy people across ages. A J-beta primer mix and a sample-barcoded 5' primer were used in a second PCR of roughly 7 to 12 cycles. Each CDR3 protein is one row after TCRdb ran MiXCR on the 5' RACE reads. Of some 1.6 million distinct CDR3 sequences listed, about 31% are singletons. The sequencing input was blood. These receptors were obtained from a woman aged 25-40 years in good health.

CDR3 amino acids: CASRETPGTEAFF. The CDR3 DNA sequence: TGCGCCAGCAGAGAGACGCCGGGGACTGAAGCTTTCTTT. This chain links TRBV5-1 with TRBJ1-1; D gene unclear. CDR3 length equals 13 residues. Germline V gives CDR1 SGHRS, CDR2 YFSETQ. Trimming cost V 5 bases and J 5 bases, with 13 bases left between them.

The chain has TRBV20-1 and TRBJ2-3, with D unresolved. V was cut by 7 bases and J by 10 bases, with 12 bases left in between. This CDR3 region has 10 residues. In germline, CDR1 is DFQATT, CDR2 SNEGSKA (reference sequence). This chain's CDR3 is CSVILAAQYF. Here the CDR3 DNA reads TGCAGTGTTATACTCGCTGCGCAGTATTTT.

The V gene is TRBV20-1, the J gene TRBJ1-2, with D uncertain. The CDR3 is made up of 13 amino acids. V lost 6 bases and J lost 6, with 17 bases in between. CDR1 is DFQATT, CDR2 SNEGSKA, per germline (reference sequence). CDR3 loop: CSAPAEGIDGYTF. The CDR3 DNA reads as TGCAGTGCCCCGGCGGAGGGCATCGATGGCTACACCTTC.

This clonotype was seen a handful of times. The gene calls are TRBV24-1 and TRBJ2-2; D not resolved. Deletions cut 2 bases from V and 1 base from J, with 10 bases between. CDR3 length equals 16 residues. Germline V CDR1 and CDR2: KGHDR, SFDVKD. The CDR3 sequence is CATSDYPTLNTGELFF. The CDR3 bases are TGTGCCACCAGTGATTACCCGACCCTGAACACCGGGGAGCTGTTTTTT.

This clonotype came up a few times. The rearrangement uses TRBV7-9 and TRBJ1-2; 8 nucleotides line up with TRBD1. Germline V gives CDR1 SEHNR, CDR2 FQNEAQ (reference sequence). Trimming cost V 5 bases and J 5 bases; bases outside gene matches: 7. CDR3 length equals 14 residues. This CDR3 is CASSTGQGDYGYTF. In DNA, the CDR3 is TGTGCCAGCAGCACCGGACAGGGAGATTATGGCTACACCTTC. The full variable domain, rest sourced from reference TRBV7-9 and TRBJ1-2, is DTGVSQNPRHKITKRGQNVTFRCDPISEHNRLYWYRQTLGQGPEFLTYFQNEAQLEKSRLLSDRFSAERPKGSFSTLEIQRTEQGDSAMYLCASSTGQGDYGYTFGSGTRLTVV.

Details on this clonotype: It may be a read error: a sequence one base away is much more abundant. This sequence joins TRBV2 and TRBJ2-3; D gene uncertain. Germline-derived CDR1 and CDR2 are SNHLY and FYNNEI. The length of the CDR3 is 13 residues. Written as DNA, the CDR3 is TGTACCAGCAGAGAGACCTTCACAGATACGCAGTATTTT. Its protein product is CTSRETFTDTQYF.

This clonotype is a singleton in its sample. The chain couples TRBV5-4 to TRBJ2-1; D might be TRBD1 (7 bases). The V gene's germline CDR1 is SGHNT and CDR2 YYREEE (reference sequence). The CDR3 totals 15 residues. Trimming cost V 2 bases and J 2 bases, with 11 bases left between them. The CDR3 sequence: CASSFRGAAYNEQFF. The CDR3 DNA follows: TGTGCCAGCAGCTTCAGGGGGGCGGCCTACAATGAGCAGTTCTTC.

CDR3 sequence reads: CASSPLLGYEQFF. For the CDR3, the DNA is TGTGCCAGCAGTCCCTTACTTGGCTATGAGCAGTTCTTC. This chain links TRBV6-5 with TRBJ2-1; D unresolved. Germline assignment: CDR1 MNHEY and CDR2 SVGAGI. Trimming shortened V by 5 bases and J by 8 bases, and 13 bases separated the two germline ends. The CDR3 has 13 residues.